These 17 T cell receptor beta chains came from one sample sequenced in a study of blood T cell repertoires in COVID-19. Clones were sequenced by immunoSEQ multiplex PCR, and TCRdb holds only the in-frame ones, with some missing. The table lists 250,000 to 350,000 clones, approximately 86% of them singletons. The sequencing sample was made of PBMCs or T cells enriched from blood (not recorded which). All receptors come from a woman between 18 and 29 years old who had recovered from COVID-19.

The chain recombines TRBV7-9 with TRBJ1-4; TRBD1 is a possible D gene (6 bases). The ends were cut back, 6 bases at V and 3 bases at J, with 14 bases in the middle. The CDR3 sequence is 15 residues long. Germline V gene sequence: CDR1 SEHNR, CDR2 FQNEAQ (reference sequence). CDR3 coding DNA: TGTGCCAGCAGGAACCGGGACATGGCTAATGAAAAACTGTTTTTT. This sequence encodes CASRNRDMANEKLFF.

This chain connects TRBV4-3 to TRBJ2-1; 8 bases align to TRBD1. The CDR3 length is 17 residues. With V trimmed by 4 bases and J by 0 bases, 8 bases remained unmatched. Germline V gives CDR1 LGHNA, CDR2 YSLEER. In DNA, the CDR3 is TGCGCCAGCAGCCGTGGGACAGGACTTACCTCCTACAATGAGCAGTTCTTC. This gives the protein CASSRGTGLTSYNEQFF.

The chain has TRBV5-1 and TRBJ2-2; TRBD2 is a possible D gene (6 bases). This CDR3 comprises 16 residues. Germline-derived CDR1 and CDR2 are SGHRS and YFSETQ. V lost 7 bases to trimming and J lost 1 base, with 17 bases between them. This chain's CDR3 is CASVEETRENTGELFF. The CDR3 DNA reads TGCGCCAGCGTCGAAGAGACTAGAGAGAACACCGGGGAGCTGTTTTTT.

The chain has TRBV5-1 and TRBJ1-2; 9 bases map to TRBD1. The CDR3 length is 15 residues. CDR1 is SGHRS and CDR2 is YFSETQ in the germline V gene. V dropped 4 bases and J dropped 7; count of bases not matched to a gene: 11. CDR3 residues: CASSAPGTGSRGYTF. The CDR3 DNA reads TGCGCCAGCAGCGCGCCCGGGACAGGGTCTCGTGGCTACACCTTC.

The chain joins TRBV18 to TRBJ1-6; a weak D match, TRBD1 (5 bases). Deletions cut 3 bases from V and 10 bases from J, with 13 bases between. The CDR3 runs to 14 residues. Germline CDR1 is KGHSH and CDR2 is LQKENI. The CDR3 DNA is TGTGCCAGCTCACCGAGGCAGGGTATCTCACCCCTCCACTTT. This encodes CASSPRQGISPLHF.

J is TRBJ1-2 and V is TRBV25-1; D is possibly TRBD1 (6 bases). The length of the CDR3 is 14 residues. V was pared by 1 base and J by 8 bases, with 14 bases between. Germline V gene lookup returns CDR1 MGHDK and CDR2 SYGVNS. The CDR3 reads CASSESGGPGGYTF. In DNA, the CDR3 is TGTGCCAGCAGTGAATCGGGGGGCCCGGGCGGCTACACCTTC.

A few counts support this clone. CDR3 protein: CASSLGGDQETQYF. The CDR3 DNA reads as TGTGCCAGCAGCTTAGGCGGGGACCAAGAGACCCAGTACTTC. The V and J genes are TRBV7-6 and TRBJ2-5, with D possibly being TRBD2 (6 bases). The CDR3 loop spans 14 amino acids. CDR1 is SGHVS, CDR2 FNYEAQ, per germline. V dropped 1 base and J dropped 0 bases, with 6 bases sitting between them. Based on the CDR3 plus reference TRBV7-6 and TRBJ2-5, the full variable domain is GAGVSQSPRYKVTKRGQDVALRCDPISGHVSLYWYRQALGQGPEFLTYFNYEAQQDKSGLPNDRFSAERPEGSISTLTIQRTEQRDSAMYRCASSLGGDQETQYFGPGTRLLVL.

This chain connects TRBV19 to TRBJ1-1; D not resolved. This CDR3 comprises 16 residues. Between the trimmed V and J ends, which lost 3 bases and 0 bases, there was a span of 14 bases. Germline CDR1 and CDR2: LNHDA and SQIVND (reference sequence). The CDR3 nucleotides read TGTGCCAGTAGTATTCGGTTCCCTATAATGAACACTGAAGCTTTCTTT. It yields the protein CASSIRFPIMNTEAFF.

J is TRBJ2-7 and V is TRBV27; TRBD2 is a possible D gene (6 bases). Germline CDR1 MNHEY, CDR2 SMNVEV (reference sequence). V lost 3 bases to trimming and J lost 3 bases, with 15 bases between them. The length of the CDR3 is 15 residues. The CDR3 region has the DNA TGTGCCAGCAGTTTCGCATCGGGGGTTGGCTACGAGCAGTACTTC. Its translation: CASSFASGVGYEQYF.

The chain has TRBV19 and TRBJ2-1, with 8 bases identical to TRBD2. The J segment lost 0 bases and the V segment lost 3 bases, leaving 7 bases of the junction unmatched. Germline V lookup: CDR1 LNHDA, CDR2 SQIVND (reference sequence). CDR3 size: 17 residues. The CDR3 coding sequence is TGTGCCAGTAGTATTCTAGGCGGGGGGATCTCCTACAATGAGCAGTTCTTC. Protein sequence: CASSILGGGISYNEQFF.

The V call is TRBV9, the J call TRBJ1-5; 7 bases line up with TRBD1. V trimming: 0 bases; J trimming: 0 bases; junction bases outside the gene matches: 3. The CDR3 loop spans 16 amino acids. Germline V CDR1 and CDR2: SGDLS, YYNGEE. CDR3 sequence: CASSVGTGHSNQPQHF. CDR3 coding DNA: TGTGCCAGCAGCGTAGGGACAGGCCATAGCAATCAGCCCCAGCATTTT.

The chain has TRBV28 and TRBJ1-1, with D possibly TRBD1 on 5 matching bases. CDR1 is MDHEN, CDR2 SYDVKM, per germline. The CDR3 spans 15 residues. Trimming removed 4 bases at V and 5 bases at J, with 17 bases between. Written as DNA, the CDR3 is TGTGCCAGCAGTTCGCCGACAGAGGTACGGACTGAAGCTTTCTTT. Protein sequence: CASSSPTEVRTEAFF.

The chain employs TRBV9 and TRBJ2-3; D may be TRBD2 (6 bases). Germline loops: CDR1 SGDLS, CDR2 YYNGEE. V was clipped by 5 bases and J by 4 bases, with 23 bases between them. This CDR3 comprises 17 residues. The CDR3 DNA is TGTGCCAGCAGGGACTACCCCTACAGACTTCGCGCAGATACGCAGTATTTT. Residues: CASRDYPYRLRADTQYF.

This clone was detected once. The chain has TRBV18 and TRBJ2-3; TRBD2 aligns across 7 bases. CDR3 size: 16 residues. Unmatched junction bases numbered 5, after V lost 1 base and J lost 1 base. From germline, CDR1 is KGHSH and CDR2 LQKENI. CDR3 region: CASSPQSGRGTDTQYF. The CDR3, as DNA: TGTGCCAGCTCACCACAATCGGGGAGGGGCACAGATACGCAGTATTTT.

V gene TRBV6-5 combines with J gene TRBJ2-7; 8 nucleotides line up with TRBD1. This CDR3 comprises 16 residues. CDR1 and CDR2 from the germline V gene are MNHEY and SVGAGI. Trimming cost V 4 bases and J 3 bases; bases outside gene matches: 11. Written as DNA, the CDR3 is TGTGCCAGCAGTTCAATCCGGGACAGGATAAACTACGAGCAGTACTTC. Encoded protein: CASSSIRDRINYEQYF.

This chain uses TRBV28 with TRBJ2-1, with TRBD1 matching 7 bases. The junction had 4 bases not matched to a gene; V was cut back by 7 bases and J by 1 base. This CDR3 contains 14 residues. Per the germline V gene, CDR1 is MDHEN and CDR2 is SYDVKM. The CDR3, as DNA: TGTGCCAGCAAACCGGGACAGTCCTACAATGAGCAGTTCTTC. It specifies CASKPGQSYNEQFF.

The chain uses TRBV5-4 and TRBJ1-5; tentatively, D is TRBD1 (6 bases). Germline CDR1 is SGHNT and CDR2 is YYREEE (reference sequence). V lost 4 bases to trimming and J lost 1 base, with 15 bases between them. CDR3 size: 16 residues. This chain's CDR3 is CASSGGPPGSNQPQHF. The CDR3 DNA reads as TGTGCCAGCAGCGGGGGCCCCCCCGGGAGCAATCAGCCCCAGCATTTT.